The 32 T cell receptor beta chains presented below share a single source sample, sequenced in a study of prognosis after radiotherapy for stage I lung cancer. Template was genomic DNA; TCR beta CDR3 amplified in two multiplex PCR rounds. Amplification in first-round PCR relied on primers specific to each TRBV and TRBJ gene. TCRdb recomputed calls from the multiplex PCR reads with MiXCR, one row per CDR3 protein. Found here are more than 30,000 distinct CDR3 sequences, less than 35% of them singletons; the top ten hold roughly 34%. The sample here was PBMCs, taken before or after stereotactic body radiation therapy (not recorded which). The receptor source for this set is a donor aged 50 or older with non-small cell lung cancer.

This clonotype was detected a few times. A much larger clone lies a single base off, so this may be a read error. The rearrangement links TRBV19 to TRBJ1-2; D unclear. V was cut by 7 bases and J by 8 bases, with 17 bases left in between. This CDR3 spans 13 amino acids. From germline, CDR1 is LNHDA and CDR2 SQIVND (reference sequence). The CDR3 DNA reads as TGTGCCAGTATGACCTTCGCTTCGAACGGCTACACCTTC. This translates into CASMTFASNGYTF.

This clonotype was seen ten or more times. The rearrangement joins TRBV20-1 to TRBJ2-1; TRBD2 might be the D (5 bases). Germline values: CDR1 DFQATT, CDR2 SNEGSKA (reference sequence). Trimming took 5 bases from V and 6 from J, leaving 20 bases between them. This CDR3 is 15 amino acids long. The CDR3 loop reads CSAQLGQAGSNEQFF. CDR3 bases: TGCAGTGCTCAACTAGGGCAGGCTGGGAGCAATGAGCAGTTCTTC.

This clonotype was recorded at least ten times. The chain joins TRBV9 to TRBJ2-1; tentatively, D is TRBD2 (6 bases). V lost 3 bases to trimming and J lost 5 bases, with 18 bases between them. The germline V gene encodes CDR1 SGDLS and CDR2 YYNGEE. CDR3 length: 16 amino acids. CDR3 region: CASSAPGTQGNNEQFF. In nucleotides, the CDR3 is TGTGCCAGCAGCGCACCCGGGACTCAAGGCAACAATGAGCAGTTCTTC. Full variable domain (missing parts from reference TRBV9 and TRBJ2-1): DSGVTQTPKHLITATGQRVTLRCSPRSGDLSVYWYQQSLDQGLQFLIQYYNGEERAKGNILERFSAQQFPDLHSELNLSSLELGDSALYFCASSAPGTQGNNEQFFGPGTRLTVL.

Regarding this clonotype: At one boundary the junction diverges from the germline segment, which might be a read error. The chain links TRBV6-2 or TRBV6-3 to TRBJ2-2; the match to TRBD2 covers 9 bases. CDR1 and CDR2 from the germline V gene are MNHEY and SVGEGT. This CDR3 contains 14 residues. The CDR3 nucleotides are TGCGCCAGCAGTGGTAGCGGGAGAACCGGGGAGCTGTTTTTT. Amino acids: CASSGSGRTGELFF.

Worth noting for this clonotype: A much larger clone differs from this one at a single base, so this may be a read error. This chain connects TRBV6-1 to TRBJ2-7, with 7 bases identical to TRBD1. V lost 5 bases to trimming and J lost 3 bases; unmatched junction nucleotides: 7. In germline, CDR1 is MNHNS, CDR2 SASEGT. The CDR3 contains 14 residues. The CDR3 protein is CASSYQTGIYEQYF. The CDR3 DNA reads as TGTGCCAGCAGTTACCAGACAGGGATCTACGAGCAGTACTTC.

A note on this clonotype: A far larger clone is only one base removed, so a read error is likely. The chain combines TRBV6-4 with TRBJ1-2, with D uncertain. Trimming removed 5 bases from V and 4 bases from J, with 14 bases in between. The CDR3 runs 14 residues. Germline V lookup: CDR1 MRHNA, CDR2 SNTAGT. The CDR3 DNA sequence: TGTGCCAGCAGTTACTATCATGGGTCCTATGGCTACACCTTC. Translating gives CASSYYHGSYGYTF.

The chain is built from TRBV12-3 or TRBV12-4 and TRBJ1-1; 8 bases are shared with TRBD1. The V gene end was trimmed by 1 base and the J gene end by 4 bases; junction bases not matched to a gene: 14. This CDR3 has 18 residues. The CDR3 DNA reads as TGTGCCAGCAGTTTAGTTCGGACAGGGTTTATGTTTTCCACTGAAGCTTTCTTT. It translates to CASSLVRTGFMFSTEAFF.

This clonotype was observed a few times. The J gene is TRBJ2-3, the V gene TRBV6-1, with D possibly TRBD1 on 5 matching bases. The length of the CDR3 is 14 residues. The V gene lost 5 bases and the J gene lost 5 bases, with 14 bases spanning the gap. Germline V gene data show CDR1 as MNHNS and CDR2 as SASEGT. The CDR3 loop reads CASSLLGQGDTQYF. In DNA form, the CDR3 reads TGTGCCAGCAGTCTCTTGGGGCAGGGAGATACGCAGTATTTT.

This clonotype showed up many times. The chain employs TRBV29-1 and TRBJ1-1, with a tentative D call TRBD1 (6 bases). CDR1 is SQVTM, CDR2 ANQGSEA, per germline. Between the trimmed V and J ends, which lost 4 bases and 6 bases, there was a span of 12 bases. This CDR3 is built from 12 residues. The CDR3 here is CSVGQQGAEAFF. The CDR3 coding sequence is TGCAGCGTTGGGCAACAGGGAGCTGAAGCTTTCTTT.

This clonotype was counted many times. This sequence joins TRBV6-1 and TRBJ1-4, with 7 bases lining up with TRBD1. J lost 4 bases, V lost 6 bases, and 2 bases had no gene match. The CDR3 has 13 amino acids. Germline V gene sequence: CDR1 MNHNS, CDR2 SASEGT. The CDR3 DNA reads TGTGCCAGCAGACCAGGGGGTAATGAAAAACTGTTTTTT. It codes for CASRPGGNEKLFF.

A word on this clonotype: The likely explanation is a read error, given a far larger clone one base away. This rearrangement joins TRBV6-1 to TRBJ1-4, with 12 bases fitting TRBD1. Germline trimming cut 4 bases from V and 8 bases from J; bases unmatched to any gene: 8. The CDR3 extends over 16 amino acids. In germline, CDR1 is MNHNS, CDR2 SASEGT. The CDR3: CASSAPGTGGLEKLFF. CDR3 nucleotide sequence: TGTGCCAGCAGTGCCCCCGGGACAGGGGGCCTGGAAAAACTGTTTTTT.

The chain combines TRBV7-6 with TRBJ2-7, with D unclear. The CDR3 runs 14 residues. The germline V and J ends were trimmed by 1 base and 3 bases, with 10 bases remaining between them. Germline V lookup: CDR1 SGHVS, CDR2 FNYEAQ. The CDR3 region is CASSLDEEHYEQYF. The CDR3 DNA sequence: TGTGCCAGCAGCTTAGACGAGGAACACTACGAGCAGTACTTC.

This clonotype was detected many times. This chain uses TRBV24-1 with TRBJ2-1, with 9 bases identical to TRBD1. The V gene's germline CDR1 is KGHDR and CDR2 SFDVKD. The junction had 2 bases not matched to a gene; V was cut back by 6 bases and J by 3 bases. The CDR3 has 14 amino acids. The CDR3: CATSLGQGYNEQFF. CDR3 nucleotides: TGTGCCACCAGTTTGGGACAGGGCTACAATGAGCAGTTCTTC.

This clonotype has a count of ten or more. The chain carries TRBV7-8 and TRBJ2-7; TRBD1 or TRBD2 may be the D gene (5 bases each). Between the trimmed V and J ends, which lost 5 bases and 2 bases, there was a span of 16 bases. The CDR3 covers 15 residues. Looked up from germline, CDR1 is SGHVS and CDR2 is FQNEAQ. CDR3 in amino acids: CASSISPGRTYEQYF. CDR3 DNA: TGTGCCAGCAGCATTAGCCCGGGACGGACCTACGAGCAGTACTTC.

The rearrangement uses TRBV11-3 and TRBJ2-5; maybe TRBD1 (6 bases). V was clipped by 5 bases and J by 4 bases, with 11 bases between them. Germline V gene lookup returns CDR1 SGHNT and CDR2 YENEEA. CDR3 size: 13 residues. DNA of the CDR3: TGTGCCAGCAGCCTTACCAGGGGAGAGACCCAGTACTTC. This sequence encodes CASSLTRGETQYF.

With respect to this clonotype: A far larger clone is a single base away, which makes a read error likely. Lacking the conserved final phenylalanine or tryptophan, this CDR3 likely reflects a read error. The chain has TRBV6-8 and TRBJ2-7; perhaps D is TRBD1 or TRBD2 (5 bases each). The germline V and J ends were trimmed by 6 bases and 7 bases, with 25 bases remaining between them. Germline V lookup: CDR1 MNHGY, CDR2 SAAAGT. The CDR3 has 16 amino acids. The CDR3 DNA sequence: TGTGCCAGCAGAGCCGGGACCCTCTCTCGCAGGCTTGAGCAGTACTTG. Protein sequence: CASRAGTLSRRLEQYL.

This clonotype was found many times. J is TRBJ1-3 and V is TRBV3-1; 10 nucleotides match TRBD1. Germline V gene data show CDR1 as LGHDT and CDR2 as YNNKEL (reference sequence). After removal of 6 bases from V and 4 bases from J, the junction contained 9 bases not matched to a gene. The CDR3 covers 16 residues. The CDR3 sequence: CASSAGTGDSGNTIYF. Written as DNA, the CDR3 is TGTGCCAGCAGTGCCGGGACAGGGGACAGCGGAAACACCATATATTTT.

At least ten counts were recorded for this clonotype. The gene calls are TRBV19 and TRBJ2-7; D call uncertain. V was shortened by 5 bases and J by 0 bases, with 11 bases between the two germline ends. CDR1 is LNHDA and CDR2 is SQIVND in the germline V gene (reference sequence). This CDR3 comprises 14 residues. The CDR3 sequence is CASSDSESSYEQYF. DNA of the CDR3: TGTGCCAGTAGTGACTCGGAGAGCTCCTACGAGCAGTACTTC.

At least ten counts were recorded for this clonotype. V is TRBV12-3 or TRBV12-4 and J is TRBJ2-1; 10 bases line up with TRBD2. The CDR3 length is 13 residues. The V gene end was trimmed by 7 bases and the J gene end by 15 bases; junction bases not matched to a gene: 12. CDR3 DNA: TGTGCCAGCATTCCGTACCCGGGACTAGCGATGTTCTTC. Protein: CASIPYPGLAMFF.

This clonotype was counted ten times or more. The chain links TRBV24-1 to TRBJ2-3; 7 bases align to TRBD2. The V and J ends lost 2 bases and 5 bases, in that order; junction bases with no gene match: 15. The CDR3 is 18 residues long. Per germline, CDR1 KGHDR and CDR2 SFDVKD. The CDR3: CATSDSRAGGRGEDTQYF. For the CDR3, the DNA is TGTGCCACCAGTGATTCGAGGGCGGGCGGGAGAGGGGAAGATACGCAGTATTTT.

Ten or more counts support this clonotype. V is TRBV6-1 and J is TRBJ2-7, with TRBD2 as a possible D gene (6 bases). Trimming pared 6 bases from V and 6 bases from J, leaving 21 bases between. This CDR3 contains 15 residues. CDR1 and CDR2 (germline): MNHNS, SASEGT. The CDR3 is CASRQTRTTWGEQYF. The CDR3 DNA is TGTGCCAGCAGACAGACCCGGACTACCTGGGGCGAGCAGTACTTC.

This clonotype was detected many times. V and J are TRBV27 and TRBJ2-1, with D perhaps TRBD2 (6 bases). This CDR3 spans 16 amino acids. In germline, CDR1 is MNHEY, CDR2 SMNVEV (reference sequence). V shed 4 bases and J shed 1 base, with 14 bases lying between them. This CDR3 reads CASSSLWRESYNEQFF. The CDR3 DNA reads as TGTGCCAGCAGTTCCCTTTGGCGGGAATCCTACAATGAGCAGTTCTTC.

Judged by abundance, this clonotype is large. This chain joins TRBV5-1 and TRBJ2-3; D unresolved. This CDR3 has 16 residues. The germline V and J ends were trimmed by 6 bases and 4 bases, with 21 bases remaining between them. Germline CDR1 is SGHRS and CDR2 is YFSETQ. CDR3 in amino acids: CASTVEQAARADTQYF. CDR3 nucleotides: TGCGCCAGCACAGTGGAGCAGGCGGCTCGGGCAGATACGCAGTATTTT.

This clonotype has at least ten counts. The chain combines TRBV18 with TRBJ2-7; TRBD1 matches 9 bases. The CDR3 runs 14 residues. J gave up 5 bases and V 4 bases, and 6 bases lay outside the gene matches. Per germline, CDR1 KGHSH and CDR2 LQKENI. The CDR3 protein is CASSLGQGSNEQYF. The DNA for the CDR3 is TGTGCCAGCTCACTTGGACAGGGGTCTAACGAGCAGTACTTC.

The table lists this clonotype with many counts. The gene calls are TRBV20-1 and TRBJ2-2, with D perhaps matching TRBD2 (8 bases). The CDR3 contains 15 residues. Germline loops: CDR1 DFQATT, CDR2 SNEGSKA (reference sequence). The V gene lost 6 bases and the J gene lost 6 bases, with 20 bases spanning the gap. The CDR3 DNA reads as TGCAGTGCCCCAGGGGGACTAGACTCCTCCGGGGAGCTGTTTTTT. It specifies CSAPGGLDSSGELFF.

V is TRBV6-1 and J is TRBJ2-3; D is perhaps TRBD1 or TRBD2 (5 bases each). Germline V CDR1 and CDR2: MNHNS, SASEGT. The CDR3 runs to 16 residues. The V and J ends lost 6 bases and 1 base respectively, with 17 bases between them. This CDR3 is CASSPEKGTRTDTQYF. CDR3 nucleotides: TGTGCCAGCAGCCCAGAAAAGGGGACCCGCACAGATACGCAGTATTTT.

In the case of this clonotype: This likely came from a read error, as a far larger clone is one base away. This chain's CDR3 is CAISIVNEQFF. Here the CDR3 DNA reads TGTGCCATCAGTATTGTCAATGAGCAGTTCTTC. The V and J genes are TRBV12-3 or TRBV12-4 and TRBJ2-5, with no clear D. The J call may be mistaken, given a closer DNA end match to TRBJ2-1. CDR3 length: 11 amino acids.

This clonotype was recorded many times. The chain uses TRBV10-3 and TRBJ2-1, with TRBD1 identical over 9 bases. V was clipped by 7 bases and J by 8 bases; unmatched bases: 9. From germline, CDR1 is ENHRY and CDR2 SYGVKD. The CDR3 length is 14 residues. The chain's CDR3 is CAIKMGQGGDEQFF. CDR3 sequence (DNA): TGTGCCATCAAGATGGGACAGGGAGGCGATGAGCAGTTCTTC.

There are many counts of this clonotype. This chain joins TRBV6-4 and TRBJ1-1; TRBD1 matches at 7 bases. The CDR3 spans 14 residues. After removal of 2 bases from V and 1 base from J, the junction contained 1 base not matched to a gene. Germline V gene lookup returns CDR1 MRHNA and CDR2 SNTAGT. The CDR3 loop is CASSDGTENTEAFF. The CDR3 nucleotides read TGTGCCAGCAGTGACGGGACAGAGAACACTGAAGCTTTCTTT.

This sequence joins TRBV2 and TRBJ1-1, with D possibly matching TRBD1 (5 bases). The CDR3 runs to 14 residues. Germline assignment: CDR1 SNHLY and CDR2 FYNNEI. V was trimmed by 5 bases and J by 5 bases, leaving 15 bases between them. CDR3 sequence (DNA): TGTGCCAGCAGTTCACGGGGCGGAAGTACTGAAGCTTTCTTT. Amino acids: CASSSRGGSTEAFF.

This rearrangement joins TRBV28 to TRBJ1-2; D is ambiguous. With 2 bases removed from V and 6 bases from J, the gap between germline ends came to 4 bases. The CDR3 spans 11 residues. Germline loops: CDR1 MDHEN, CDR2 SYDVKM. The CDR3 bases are TGTGCCAGCAGTTTAGGGGATGGCTACACCTTC. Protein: CASSLGDGYTF.

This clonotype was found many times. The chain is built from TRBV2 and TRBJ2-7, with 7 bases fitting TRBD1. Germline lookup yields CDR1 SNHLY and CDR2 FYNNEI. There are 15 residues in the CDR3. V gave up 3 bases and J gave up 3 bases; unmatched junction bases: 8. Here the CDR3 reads CASSEATGSLYEQYF. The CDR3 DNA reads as TGTGCCAGCAGTGAGGCGACAGGGAGCCTCTACGAGCAGTACTTC.